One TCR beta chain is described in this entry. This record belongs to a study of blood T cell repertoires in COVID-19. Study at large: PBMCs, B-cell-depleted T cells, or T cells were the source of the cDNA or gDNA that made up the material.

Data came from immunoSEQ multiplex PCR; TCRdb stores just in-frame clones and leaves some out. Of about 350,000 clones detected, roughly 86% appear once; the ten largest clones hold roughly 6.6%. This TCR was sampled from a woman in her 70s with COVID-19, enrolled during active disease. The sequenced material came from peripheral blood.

The CDR3 reads CASRPSGGNTGELFF. The CDR3 nucleotides read TGTGCCAGCAGGCCTAGCGGGGGGAACACCGGGGAGCTGTTTTTT. The J gene is TRBJ2-2, the V gene TRBV7-3; 10 bases are a match to TRBD2. This CDR3 contains 15 residues. Germline V gene lookup returns CDR1 SGHTA and CDR2 FQGTGA. V trimming: 6 bases; J trimming: 1 base; junction bases outside the gene matches: 2.